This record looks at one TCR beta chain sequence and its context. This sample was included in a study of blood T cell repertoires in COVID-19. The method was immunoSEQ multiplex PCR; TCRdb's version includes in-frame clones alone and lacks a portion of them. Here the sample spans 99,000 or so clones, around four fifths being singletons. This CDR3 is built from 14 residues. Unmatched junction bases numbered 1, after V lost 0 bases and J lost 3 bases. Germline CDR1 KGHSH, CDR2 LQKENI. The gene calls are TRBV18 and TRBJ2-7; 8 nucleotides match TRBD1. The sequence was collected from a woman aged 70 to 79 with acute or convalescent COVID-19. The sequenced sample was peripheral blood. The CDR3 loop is CASSPPDRVYEQYF. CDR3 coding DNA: TGTGCCAGCTCACCACCGGACAGGGTCTACGAGCAGTACTTC.